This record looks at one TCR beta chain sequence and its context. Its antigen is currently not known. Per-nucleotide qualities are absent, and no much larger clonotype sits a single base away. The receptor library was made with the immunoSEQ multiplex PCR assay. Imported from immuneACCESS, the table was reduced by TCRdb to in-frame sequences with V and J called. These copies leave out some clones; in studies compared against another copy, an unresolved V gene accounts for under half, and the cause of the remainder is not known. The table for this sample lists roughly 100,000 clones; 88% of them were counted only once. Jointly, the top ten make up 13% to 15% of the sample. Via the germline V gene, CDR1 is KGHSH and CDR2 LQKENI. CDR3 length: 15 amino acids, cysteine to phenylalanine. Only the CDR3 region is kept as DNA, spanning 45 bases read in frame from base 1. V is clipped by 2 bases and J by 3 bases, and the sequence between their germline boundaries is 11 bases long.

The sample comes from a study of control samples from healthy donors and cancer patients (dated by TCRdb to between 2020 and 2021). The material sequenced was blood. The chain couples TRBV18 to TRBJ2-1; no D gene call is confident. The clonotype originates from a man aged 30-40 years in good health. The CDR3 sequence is CASSPNVKDYNEQFF. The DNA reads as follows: TGTGCCAGCTCACCAAACGTCAAAGACTACAATGAGCAGTTCTTC.